Reported below is one T cell receptor (beta chain). What it binds is not known. The assay was immunoSEQ multiplex PCR, and TCRdb's table has in-frame clones only and misses some. This table holds 95,000 to 150,000 clones, approximately 87% found once. This sample was included in a study of T cell responses to AZD1222 COVID-19 vaccine. Study-level results: Across spike, vaccine-associated CD4 TCRs were found, dominant at 160-218 and 743-854.

This CDR3 has 14 amino acids. CDR1 and CDR2 from the germline V gene are SGHRS and YFSETQ. The V end was cut by 6 bases, the J end by 0 bases, with 7 bases between. The source was peripheral blood, collected on day 0 of AZD1222 vaccination. The V and J genes are TRBV5-1 and TRBJ2-6, with D possibly being TRBD1 (5 bases). The receptor was isolated from an adult in good health. This CDR3 reads CASTGISGANVLTF. The CDR3 nucleotides are TGCGCCAGCACAGGGATCTCTGGGGCCAACGTCCTGACTTTC.